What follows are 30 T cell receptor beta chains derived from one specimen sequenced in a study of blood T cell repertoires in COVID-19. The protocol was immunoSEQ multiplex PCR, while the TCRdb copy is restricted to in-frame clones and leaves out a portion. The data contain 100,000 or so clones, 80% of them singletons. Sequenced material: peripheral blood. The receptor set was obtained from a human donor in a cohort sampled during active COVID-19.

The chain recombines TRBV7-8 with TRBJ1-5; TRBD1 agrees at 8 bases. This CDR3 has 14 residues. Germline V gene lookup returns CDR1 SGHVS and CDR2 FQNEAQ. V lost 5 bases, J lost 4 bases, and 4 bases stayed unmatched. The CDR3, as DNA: TGTGCCAGCAGCCAGGGGGCGAGAAATCAGCCCCAGCATTTT. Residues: CASSQGARNQPQHF.

Here the CDR3 reads CASSNLNTIYF. In nucleotides, the CDR3 is TGTGCCAGCAGTAACTTAAACACCATATATTTT. This chain uses TRBV12-3 or TRBV12-4 with TRBJ1-3; D is ambiguous. The CDR3 extends over 11 amino acids. Trimming pared 5 bases from V and 6 bases from J, leaving 5 bases between.

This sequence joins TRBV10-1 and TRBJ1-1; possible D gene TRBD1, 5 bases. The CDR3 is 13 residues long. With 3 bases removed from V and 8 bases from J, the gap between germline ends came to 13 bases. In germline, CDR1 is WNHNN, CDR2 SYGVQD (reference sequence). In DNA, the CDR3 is TGCGCCAGCAGTGAAAATGACAGAGAAGAAGCTTTCTTT. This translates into CASSENDREEAFF.

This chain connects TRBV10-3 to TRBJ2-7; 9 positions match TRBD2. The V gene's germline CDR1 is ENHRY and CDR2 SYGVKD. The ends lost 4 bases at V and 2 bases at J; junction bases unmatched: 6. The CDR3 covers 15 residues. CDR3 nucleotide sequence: TGTGCCATCAGTGGTTCACTAGCGGGTGCCTACGAGCAGTACTTC. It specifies CAISGSLAGAYEQYF.

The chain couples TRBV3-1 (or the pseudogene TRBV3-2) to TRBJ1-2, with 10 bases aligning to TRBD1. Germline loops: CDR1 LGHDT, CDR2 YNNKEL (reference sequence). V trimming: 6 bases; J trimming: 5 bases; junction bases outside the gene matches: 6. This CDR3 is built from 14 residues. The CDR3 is CASRRTGGTYGYTF. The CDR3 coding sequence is TGTGCCAGCAGGCGGACAGGGGGAACATATGGCTACACCTTC.

CDR3: CASSYPGQGRNEKLFF. In DNA form, the CDR3 reads TGTGCCAGCAGTTATCCGGGACAGGGTCGTAATGAAAAACTGTTTTTT. The genes are TRBV6-2 or TRBV6-3 and TRBJ1-4; the match to TRBD1 covers 9 bases. V dropped 3 bases and J dropped 4; count of bases not matched to a gene: 6. Germline V gene lookup returns CDR1 MNHEY and CDR2 SVGEGT. CDR3 length equals 16 residues.

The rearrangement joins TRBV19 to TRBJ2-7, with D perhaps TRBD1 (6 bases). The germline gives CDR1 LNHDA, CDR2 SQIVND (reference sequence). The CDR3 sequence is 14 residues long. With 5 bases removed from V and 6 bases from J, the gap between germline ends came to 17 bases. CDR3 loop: CASSWDTGVGEQYF. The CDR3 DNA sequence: TGTGCCAGTAGTTGGGACACTGGAGTGGGCGAGCAGTACTTC.

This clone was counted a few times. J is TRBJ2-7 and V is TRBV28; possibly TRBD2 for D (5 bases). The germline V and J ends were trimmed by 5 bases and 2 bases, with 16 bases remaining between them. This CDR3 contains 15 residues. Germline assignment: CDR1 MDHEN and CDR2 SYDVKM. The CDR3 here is CASSPHLGAAYEQYF. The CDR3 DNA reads TGTGCCAGCAGTCCACATCTGGGAGCCGCCTACGAGCAGTACTTC.

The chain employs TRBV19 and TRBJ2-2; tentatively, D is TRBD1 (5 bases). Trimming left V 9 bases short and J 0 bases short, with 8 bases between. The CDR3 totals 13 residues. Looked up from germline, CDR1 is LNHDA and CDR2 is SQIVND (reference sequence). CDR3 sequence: CASRDPNTGELFF. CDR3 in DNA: TGTGCCAGCAGGGATCCGAACACCGGGGAGCTGTTTTTT.

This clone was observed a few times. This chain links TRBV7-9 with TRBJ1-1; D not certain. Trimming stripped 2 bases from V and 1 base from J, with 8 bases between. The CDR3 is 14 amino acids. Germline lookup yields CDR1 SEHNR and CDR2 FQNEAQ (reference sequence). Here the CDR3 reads CASSLPGRNTEAFF. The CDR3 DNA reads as TGTGCCAGCAGCTTACCGGGGAGGAACACTGAAGCTTTCTTT.

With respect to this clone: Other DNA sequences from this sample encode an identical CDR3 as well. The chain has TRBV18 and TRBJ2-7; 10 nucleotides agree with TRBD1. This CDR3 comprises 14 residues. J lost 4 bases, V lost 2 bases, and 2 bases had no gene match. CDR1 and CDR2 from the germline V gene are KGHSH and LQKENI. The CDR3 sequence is CASSPGTGDYEQYF. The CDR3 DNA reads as TGTGCCAGCTCACCAGGGACAGGGGATTACGAGCAGTACTTC.

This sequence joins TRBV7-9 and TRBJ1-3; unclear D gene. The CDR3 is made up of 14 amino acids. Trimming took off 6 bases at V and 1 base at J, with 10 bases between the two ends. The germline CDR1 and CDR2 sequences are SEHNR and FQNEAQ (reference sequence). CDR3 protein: CASRPLQSGNTIYF. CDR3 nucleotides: TGTGCCAGCAGACCGCTCCAGTCTGGAAACACCATATATTTT.

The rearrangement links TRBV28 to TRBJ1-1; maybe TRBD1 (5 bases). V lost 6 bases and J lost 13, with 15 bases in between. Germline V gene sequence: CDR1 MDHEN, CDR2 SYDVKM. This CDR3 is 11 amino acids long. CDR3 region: CASSLGPRGFF. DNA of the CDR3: TGTGCCAGCAGCCTCGGGCCAAGGGGTTTCTTT.

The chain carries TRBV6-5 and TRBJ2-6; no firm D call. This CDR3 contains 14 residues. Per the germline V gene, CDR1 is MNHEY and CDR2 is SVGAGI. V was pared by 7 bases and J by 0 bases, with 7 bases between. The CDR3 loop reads CASTPSSGANVLTF. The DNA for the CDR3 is TGTGCCAGCACCCCGAGCTCTGGGGCCAACGTCCTGACTTTC.

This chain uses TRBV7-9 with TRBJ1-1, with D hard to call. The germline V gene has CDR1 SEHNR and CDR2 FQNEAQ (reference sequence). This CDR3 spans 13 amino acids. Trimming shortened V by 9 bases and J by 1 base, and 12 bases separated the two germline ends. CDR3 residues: CASTTLANTEAFF. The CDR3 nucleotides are TGTGCCAGTACGACCCTGGCGAACACTGAAGCTTTCTTT.

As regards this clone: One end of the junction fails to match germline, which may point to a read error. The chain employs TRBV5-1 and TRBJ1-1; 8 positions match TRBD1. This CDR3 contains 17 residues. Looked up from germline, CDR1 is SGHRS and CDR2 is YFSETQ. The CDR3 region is CASSLGTGGTMNTEAFF. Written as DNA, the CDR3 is TGCGCCAGCAGTTTGGGGACAGGTGGGACCATGAACACTGAAGCTTTCTTT.

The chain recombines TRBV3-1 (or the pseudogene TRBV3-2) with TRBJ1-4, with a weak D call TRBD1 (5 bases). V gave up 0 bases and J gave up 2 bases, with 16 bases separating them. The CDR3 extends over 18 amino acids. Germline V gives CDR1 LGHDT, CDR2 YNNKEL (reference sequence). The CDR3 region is CASSQDRAGRLTNEKLFF. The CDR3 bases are TGTGCCAGCAGCCAAGATCGCGCAGGGAGGTTGACTAATGAAAAACTGTTTTTT.

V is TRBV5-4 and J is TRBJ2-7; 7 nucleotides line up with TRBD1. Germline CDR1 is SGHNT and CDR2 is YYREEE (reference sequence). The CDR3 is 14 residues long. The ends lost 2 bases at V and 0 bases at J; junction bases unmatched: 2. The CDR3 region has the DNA TGTGCCAGCAGCTTCGGGGACAGCTCCTACGAGCAGTACTTC. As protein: CASSFGDSSYEQYF.

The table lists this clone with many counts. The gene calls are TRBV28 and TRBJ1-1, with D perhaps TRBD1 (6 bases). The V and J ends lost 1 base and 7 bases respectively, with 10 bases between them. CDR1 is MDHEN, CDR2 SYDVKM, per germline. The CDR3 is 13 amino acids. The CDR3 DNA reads TGTGCCAGCAGTTTATTAGGGGGTGATGAAGCTTTCTTT. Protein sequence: CASSLLGGDEAFF.

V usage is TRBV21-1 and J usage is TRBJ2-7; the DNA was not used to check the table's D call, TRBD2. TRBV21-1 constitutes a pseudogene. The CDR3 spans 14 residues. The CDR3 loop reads CASSTWTSGTEQYF. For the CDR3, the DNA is TGTGCCAGCAGCACATGGACTAGCGGGACCGAGCAGTACTTC.

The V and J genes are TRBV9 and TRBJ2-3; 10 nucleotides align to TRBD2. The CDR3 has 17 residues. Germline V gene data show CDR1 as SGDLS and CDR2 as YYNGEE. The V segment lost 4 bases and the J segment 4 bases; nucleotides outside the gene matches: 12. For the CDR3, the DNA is TGTGCCAGCAGCCCATCTCGGTCTAGCGGGAGCGCAGATACGCAGTATTTT. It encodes CASSPSRSSGSADTQYF. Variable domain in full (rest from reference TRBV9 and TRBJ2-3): DSGVTQTPKHLITATGQRVTLRCSPRSGDLSVYWYQQSLDQGLQFLIQYYNGEERAKGNILERFSAQQFPDLHSELNLSSLELGDSALYFCASSPSRSSGSADTQYFGPGTRLTVL.

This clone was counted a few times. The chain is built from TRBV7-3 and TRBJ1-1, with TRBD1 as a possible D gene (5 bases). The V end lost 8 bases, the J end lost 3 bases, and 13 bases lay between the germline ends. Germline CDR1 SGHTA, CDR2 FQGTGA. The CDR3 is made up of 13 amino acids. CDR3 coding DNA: TGTGCCAGCGCACAGGATCGGGACACTGAAGCTTTCTTT. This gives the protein CASAQDRDTEAFF.

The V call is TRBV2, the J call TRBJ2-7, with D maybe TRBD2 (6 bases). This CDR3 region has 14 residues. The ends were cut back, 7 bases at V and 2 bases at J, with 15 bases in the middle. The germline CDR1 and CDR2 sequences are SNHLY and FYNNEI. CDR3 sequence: CASTPGRGTYEQYF. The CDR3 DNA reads TGTGCCAGCACCCCGGGACGGGGGACCTACGAGCAGTACTTC.

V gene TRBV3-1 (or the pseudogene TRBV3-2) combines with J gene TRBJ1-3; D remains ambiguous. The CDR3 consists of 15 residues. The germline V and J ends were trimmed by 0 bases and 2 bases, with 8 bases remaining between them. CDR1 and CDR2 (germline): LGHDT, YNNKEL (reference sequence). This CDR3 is CASSQDRGTGNTIYF. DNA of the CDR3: TGTGCCAGCAGCCAAGATCGAGGGACTGGAAACACCATATATTTT.

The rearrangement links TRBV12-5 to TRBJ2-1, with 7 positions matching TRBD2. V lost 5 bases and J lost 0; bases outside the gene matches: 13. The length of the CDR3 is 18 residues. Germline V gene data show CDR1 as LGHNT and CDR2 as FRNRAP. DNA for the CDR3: TGTGCTAGTGGTCCAGAGACTAGCCTCGAGACCTCCTACAATGAGCAGTTCTTC. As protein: CASGPETSLETSYNEQFF. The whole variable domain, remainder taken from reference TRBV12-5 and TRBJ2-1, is DARVTQTPRHKVTEMGQEVTMRCQPILGHNTVFWYRQTMMQGLELLAYFRNRAPLDDSGMPKDRFSAEMPDATLATLKIQPSEPRDSAVYFCASGPETSLETSYNEQFFGPGTRLTVL.

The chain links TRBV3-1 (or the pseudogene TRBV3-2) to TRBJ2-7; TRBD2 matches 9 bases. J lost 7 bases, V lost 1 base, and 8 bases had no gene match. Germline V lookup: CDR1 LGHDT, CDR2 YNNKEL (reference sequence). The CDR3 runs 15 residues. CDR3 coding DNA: TGTGCCAGCAGCCAAGGGATTAGCGGGAGTGGGGAGCAGTACTTC. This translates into CASSQGISGSGEQYF.

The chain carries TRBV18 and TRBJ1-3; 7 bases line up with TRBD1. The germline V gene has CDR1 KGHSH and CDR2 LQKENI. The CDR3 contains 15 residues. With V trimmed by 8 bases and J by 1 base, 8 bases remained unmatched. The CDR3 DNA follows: TGTGCCAGCACGGGACAGAAAAATTCTGGAAACACCATATATTTT. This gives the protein CASTGQKNSGNTIYF.

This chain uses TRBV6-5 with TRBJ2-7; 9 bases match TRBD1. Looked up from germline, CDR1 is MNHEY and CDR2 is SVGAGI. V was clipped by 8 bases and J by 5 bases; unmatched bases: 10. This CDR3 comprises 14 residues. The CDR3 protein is CASAHRGRANEQYF. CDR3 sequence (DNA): TGTGCCAGCGCCCACAGGGGGCGCGCCAACGAGCAGTACTTC.

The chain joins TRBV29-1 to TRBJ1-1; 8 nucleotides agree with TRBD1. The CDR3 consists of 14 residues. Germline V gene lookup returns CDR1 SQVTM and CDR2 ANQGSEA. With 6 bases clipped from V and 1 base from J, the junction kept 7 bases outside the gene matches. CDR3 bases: TGCAGCGTAGGGACAGGAGGTACGAACACTGAAGCTTTCTTT. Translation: CSVGTGGTNTEAFF.

In nucleotides, the CDR3 is TGTGCCAGCAGTGTAAATAGGGACAGTCAGCCCCAGCATTTT. Protein: CASSVNRDSQPQHF. J is TRBJ1-5 and V is TRBV6-6, with 7 bases aligning to TRBD1. CDR3 length equals 14 residues. V was clipped by 5 bases and J by 6 bases; unmatched bases: 7. Germline CDR1 reads MNHNY; CDR2 reads SVGAGI (reference sequence).